Listed here are 9 T cell receptor beta chains from one sample, sequenced in a study of cytomegalovirus exposure and HLA in healthy donors. Method: immunoSEQ multiplex PCR; TCRdb's copy keeps in-frame clones and lacks some. The sample consists of 150,000 to 200,000 clones, about nine tenths of them appearing once. Sequencing input: PBMCs. The receptors were gathered from a man younger than 30 in good health and CMV-seropositive.

The J gene is TRBJ2-1, the V gene TRBV5-1; D perhaps matches TRBD1 (5 bases). Looked up from germline, CDR1 is SGHRS and CDR2 is YFSETQ. The CDR3 is 14 residues long. The V and J ends lost 0 bases and 6 bases respectively, with 10 bases between them. The CDR3 loop is CASSLAGRVNEQFF. CDR3 DNA: TGCGCCAGCAGCTTGGCGGGCAGGGTCAATGAGCAGTTCTTC.

The gene calls are TRBV11-3 and TRBJ1-1; no reliable D call. V dropped 7 bases and J dropped 6 bases, with 12 bases sitting between them. Per the germline V gene, CDR1 is SGHNT and CDR2 is YENEEA. The CDR3 has 12 amino acids. Written as DNA, the CDR3 is TGTGCCAGCACCCCTTGGCGGCCTGAAGCTTTCTTT. This codes for CASTPWRPEAFF. The full variable domain, its missing parts supplied by reference TRBV11-3 and TRBJ1-1, is EAGVVQSPRYKIIEKKQPVAFWCNPISGHNTLYWYLQNLGQGPELLIRYENEEAVDDSQLPKDRFSAERLKGVDSTLKIQPAELGDSAVYLCASTPWRPEAFFGQGTRLTVV.

The chain is built from TRBV28 and TRBJ2-7; 9 bases are shared with TRBD2. The germline gives CDR1 MDHEN, CDR2 SYDVKM. CDR3 length equals 14 residues. V lost 7 bases to trimming and J lost 7 bases; unmatched junction nucleotides: 11. The DNA of the CDR3 is TGTGCCAGCAACCCCCCTTGGACTAGCGAGGAGCAGTACTTC. This encodes CASNPPWTSEEQYF.

The rearrangement joins TRBV4-1 to TRBJ1-2, with 7 bases identical to TRBD1. The germline CDR1 and CDR2 sequences are MGHRA and YSYEKL. The ends lost 1 base at V and 7 bases at J; junction bases unmatched: 12. CDR3 length equals 16 residues. CDR3 DNA: TGCGCCAGCAGCCAAGTCCCTACGACAGGGCCGAGTGGCTACACCTTC. Translation gives CASSQVPTTGPSGYTF.

The V gene is TRBV6-6, the J gene TRBJ2-2; maybe TRBD2 (6 bases). V was cut by 7 bases and J by 1 base, with 16 bases left in between. In germline, CDR1 is MNHNY, CDR2 SVGAGI (reference sequence). The CDR3 spans 16 residues. The CDR3: CASTPLGGLNTGELFF. The CDR3 DNA follows: TGTGCCAGCACCCCTCTTGGGGGACTGAACACCGGGGAGCTGTTTTTT.

The chain recombines TRBV5-4 with TRBJ2-1; the D gene is possibly TRBD1 (6 bases). This CDR3 comprises 14 residues. The V end lost 4 bases, the J end lost 9 bases, and 17 bases lay between the germline ends. Germline-derived CDR1 and CDR2 are SGHNT and YYREEE (reference sequence). The CDR3 region is CASSGDKAMSEQFF. The CDR3 coding sequence is TGTGCCAGCAGCGGGGACAAGGCTATGAGTGAGCAGTTCTTC.

The chain has TRBV15 and TRBJ1-5, with D perhaps matching TRBD1 (5 bases). Trimming shortened V by 0 bases and J by 9 bases, and 15 bases separated the two germline ends. CDR1 and CDR2 (germline): LNHNV, YYDKDF (reference sequence). The CDR3 runs 15 residues. The CDR3 coding sequence is TGTGCCACCAGCAGAGATCTAGGGAGGGGAAGGCCCCAGCATTTT. Translation gives CATSRDLGRGRPQHF.

The chain recombines TRBV4-1 with TRBJ2-7; no definite D call. CDR1 MGHRA and CDR2 YSYEKL come from the germline V gene. The CDR3 covers 14 residues. V was pared by 2 bases and J by 2 bases, with 10 bases between. CDR3 in DNA: TGCGCCAGCAGCCAAATTAACCGGGCCTACGAGCAGTACTTC. Its translation: CASSQINRAYEQYF.

J is TRBJ2-6 and V is TRBV11-3; D is undetermined. Germline CDR1 is SGHNT and CDR2 is YENEEA. This CDR3 contains 17 residues. Trimming stripped 0 bases from V and 0 bases from J, with 9 bases between. The CDR3 protein is CASSLERVSSGANVLTF. DNA for the CDR3: TGTGCCAGCAGCTTAGAGCGAGTAAGCTCTGGGGCCAACGTCCTGACTTTC.